These 25 T cell receptor beta chains share one sample of origin, sequenced in a study of T-cell reconstitution after alpha-beta-depleted transplantation in children. Unique molecular identifiers were used in preparing the TCRbeta library. From the PCR reads, TCRdb called clonotypes with MiXCR, one entry per CDR3 protein. Here the sample spans some 260,000 distinct CDR3 sequences, approximately 24% being singletons. Sequences were derived from PBMCs, mostly from graft donor cells, sampled 360 days after TCRalphabeta/CD19-depleted stem cell transplant. These receptors all come from a female patient aged 2-10 years who had a stem cell transplant for congenital amegakaryocytic thrombocytopenia, so the T cells may come from the graft donor.

The rearrangement uses TRBV28 and TRBJ1-1; tentative D call: TRBD1 (5 bases). The V end lost 3 bases, the J end lost 4 bases, and 9 bases lay between the germline ends. There are 13 residues in the CDR3. Germline-derived CDR1 and CDR2 are MDHEN and SYDVKM. CDR3 region: CASSFPTATEAFF. For the CDR3, the DNA is TGTGCCAGCAGTTTTCCGACAGCCACTGAAGCTTTCTTT.

The rearrangement joins TRBV10-3 to TRBJ1-3; D is perhaps TRBD1 (5 bases). Trimming took off 3 bases at V and 16 bases at J, with 16 bases between the two ends. This CDR3 is built from 12 residues. Germline V gene sequence: CDR1 ENHRY, CDR2 SYGVKD. The CDR3 loop is CAISDAPTEAYF. CDR3 in DNA: TGTGCCATCAGTGACGCACCGACAGAGGCTTATTTT.

This clonotype has just a few counts. The chain recombines TRBV6-2 or TRBV6-3 with TRBJ1-1; a weak D match, TRBD1 (6 bases). V was clipped by 6 bases and J by 5 bases, with 16 bases between them. The CDR3 contains 14 residues. Germline V gene sequence: CDR1 MNHEY, CDR2 SVGEGT. The CDR3 is CASSRGHRATEAFF. CDR3 in DNA: TGTGCCAGCAGCCGAGGCCACAGGGCTACTGAAGCTTTCTTT.

This clonotype was recorded a few times. The J gene is TRBJ2-2, the V gene TRBV4-3; D ambiguous. This CDR3 comprises 17 residues. Trimming cost V 2 bases and J 2 bases, with 15 bases left between them. CDR1 and CDR2 from the germline V gene are LGHNA and YSLEER. This chain's CDR3 is CASSQRLGHLNTGELFF. The CDR3 DNA is TGCGCCAGCAGCCAAAGGTTGGGCCATTTAAACACCGGGGAGCTGTTTTTT.

The sample holds many counts of this clonotype. The chain carries TRBV3-1 and TRBJ2-7; TRBD2 is a possible D gene (5 bases). The germline gives CDR1 LGHDT, CDR2 YNNKEL (reference sequence). This CDR3 comprises 14 residues. Trimming took 3 bases from V and 7 from J, leaving 16 bases between them. The CDR3 reads CASSHHARGREQYF. For the CDR3, the DNA is TGTGCCAGCAGCCATCATGCCCGGGGTCGGGAGCAGTACTTC.

This clonotype has just a few counts. The rearrangement links TRBV6-1 to TRBJ2-7; 12 bases line up with TRBD2. CDR3 length equals 16 residues. CDR1 is MNHNS and CDR2 is SASEGT in the germline V gene. V dropped 4 bases and J dropped 0; count of bases not matched to a gene: 4. CDR3: CASSGLAGASSYEQYF. In DNA, the CDR3 is TGTGCCAGCAGTGGACTAGCGGGGGCGAGCTCCTACGAGCAGTACTTC.

This clonotype was observed a handful of times. This chain connects TRBV7-8 to TRBJ2-1; TRBD2 might be the D (5 bases). The CDR3 has 16 residues. Deletions cut 3 bases from V and 0 bases from J, with 12 bases between. Germline loops: CDR1 SGHVS, CDR2 FQNEAQ. In nucleotides, the CDR3 is TGTGCCAGCAGCTTCCCCGGGAAGAGCTCCTACAATGAGCAGTTCTTC. Its translation: CASSFPGKSSYNEQFF.

This clonotype was seen many times. This chain connects TRBV12-3 or TRBV12-4 to TRBJ2-1, with D unresolved. The CDR3 is made up of 13 amino acids. Trimming removed 6 bases at V and 9 bases at J, with 15 bases between. The CDR3 coding sequence is TGTGCCAGCAGCCCACCTGGCAGGAGTGAGCAGTTCTTC. Amino acid sequence: CASSPPGRSEQFF.

This clonotype occurred a few times. The chain combines TRBV6-5 with TRBJ2-3; the D gene could be TRBD1 or TRBD2 (5 bases each). The CDR3 sequence is 18 residues long. Trimming left V 5 bases short and J 2 bases short, with 23 bases between. The V gene's germline CDR1 is MNHEY and CDR2 SVGAGI. The CDR3 protein is CASSLHPIPGRPTDTQYF. Here the CDR3 DNA reads TGTGCCAGCAGTCTACACCCAATTCCGGGGCGCCCCACAGATACGCAGTATTTT.

This clonotype was counted only a few times. The chain joins TRBV12-3 or TRBV12-4 to TRBJ2-3; 7 bases match TRBD2. V lost 6 bases and J lost 0; bases outside the gene matches: 15. The CDR3 sequence is 18 residues long. CDR3 amino acids: CASRHRDYRPSSTDTQYF. DNA of the CDR3: TGTGCCAGCAGGCACCGGGACTACCGACCATCTAGCACAGATACGCAGTATTTT.

About this clonotype itself: This sequence may be a read error, since a much larger clone differs from it by one base. This sequence joins TRBV28 and TRBJ1-5; D remains unclear. Germline V gene data show CDR1 as MDHEN and CDR2 as SYDVKM. The CDR3 length is 13 residues. CDR3 amino acids: CSSSLFLQSPQHF. DNA for the CDR3: TGTTCCAGCAGTTTATTCCTCCAGAGTCCCCAGCATTTT.

The rearrangement links TRBV20-1 to TRBJ1-1; D is uncertain. The length of the CDR3 is 12 residues. CDR1 DFQATT and CDR2 SNEGSKA come from the germline V gene (reference sequence). Trimming took off 6 bases at V and 5 bases at J, with 13 bases between the two ends. In DNA, the CDR3 is TGCAGTGCCCCGATACGGAGAACTGAAGCTTTCTTT. This translates into CSAPIRRTEAFF.

The chain has TRBV12-3 or TRBV12-4 and TRBJ2-5; 7 bases fit TRBD2. Germline trimming cut 5 bases from V and 7 bases from J; bases unmatched to any gene: 7. The length of the CDR3 is 13 residues. The CDR3 reads CASSVMGGGTQYF. CDR3 in DNA: TGTGCCAGCAGTGTTATGGGGGGGGGGACCCAGTACTTC.

The V and J genes are TRBV11-2 and TRBJ2-3; 14 positions agree with TRBD2. This CDR3 has 18 residues. CDR1 and CDR2 from the germline V gene are SGHAT and FQNNGV. Trimming at V came to 4 bases and at J to 2 bases, leaving 8 bases not matched to a gene. Here the CDR3 reads CASSSIRLAGGPTDTQYF. DNA of the CDR3: TGTGCCAGCAGCTCCATTAGACTAGCGGGGGGGCCCACAGATACGCAGTATTTT.

Many counts were recorded for this clonotype. The chain carries TRBV10-3 and TRBJ2-3; 7 bases agree with TRBD1. The CDR3 totals 16 residues. The germline V gene encodes CDR1 ENHRY and CDR2 SYGVKD. V shed 6 bases, J shed 2 bases, and the junction held 11 bases outside the gene matches. The CDR3 DNA is TGTGCCATCAGCGATGGACAGGTTGCCATCACAGATACGCAGTATTTT. It encodes CAISDGQVAITDTQYF.

The chain carries TRBV7-6 and TRBJ2-1, with 8 bases identical to TRBD2. Per the germline V gene, CDR1 is SGHVS and CDR2 is FNYEAQ. The CDR3 consists of 18 residues. V shed 1 base and J 1 base; nucleotides not matched to a gene: 9. CDR3 nucleotide sequence: TGTGCCAGCAGCTTAGGATGGCTAGCGGGTCAGTCCTACAATGAGCAGTTCTTC. Encoded protein: CASSLGWLAGQSYNEQFF.

This chain joins TRBV28 and TRBJ2-2, with a tentative D call TRBD2 (5 bases). Germline V gives CDR1 MDHEN, CDR2 SYDVKM. There are 14 residues in the CDR3. V lost 2 bases to trimming and J lost 4 bases, with 8 bases between them. The CDR3 sequence is CASSLRRVTGELFF. DNA for the CDR3: TGTGCCAGCAGTTTACGGCGGGTCACCGGGGAGCTGTTTTTT.

This clonotype was counted between two and nine times. The chain combines TRBV7-2 with TRBJ2-4; possibly TRBD1 for D (5 bases). The length of the CDR3 is 18 residues. Trimming took 5 bases from V and 2 from J, leaving 22 bases between them. CDR1 SGHTA and CDR2 FQGNSA come from the germline V gene. The CDR3 reads CASSRIPPGQRTKNIQYF. For the CDR3, the DNA is TGTGCCAGCAGCCGTATCCCCCCTGGACAACGTACCAAAAACATTCAGTACTTC. Full variable domain (remainder filled in from reference TRBV7-2 and TRBJ2-4): GAGVSQSPSNKVTEKGKDVELRCDPISGHTALYWYRQSLGQGLEFLIYFQGNSAPDKSGLPSDRFSAERTGGSVSTLTIQRTQQEDSAVYLCASSRIPPGQRTKNIQYFGAGTRLSVL.

This clonotype was detected a few times. The rearrangement links TRBV29-1 to TRBJ2-5; D not resolved. The CDR3 is made up of 13 amino acids. Trimming stripped 4 bases from V and 5 bases from J, with 14 bases between. Germline assignment: CDR1 SQVTM and CDR2 ANQGSEA. As DNA, the CDR3 is TGCAGCGTTGTTTTGGGCCGTGGGGAGACCCAGTACTTC. Residues: CSVVLGRGETQYF.

V is TRBV29-1 and J is TRBJ2-1, with 7 bases matching TRBD2. The CDR3 consists of 14 residues. Trimming removed 1 base from V and 8 bases from J; junction bases left unmatched: 8. From germline, CDR1 is SQVTM and CDR2 ANQGSEA. DNA for the CDR3: TGCAGCGTTGAAGTTGTGGCTAGCGGCGATGAGCAGTTCTTC. Protein: CSVEVVASGDEQFF.

This chain uses TRBV7-6 with TRBJ2-3; TRBD2 matches at 10 bases. The length of the CDR3 is 16 residues. Per the germline V gene, CDR1 is SGHVS and CDR2 is FNYEAQ. The V segment lost 4 bases and the J segment 2 bases; nucleotides outside the gene matches: 6. The CDR3 protein is CASSSLAGGPTDTQYF. The CDR3 DNA sequence: TGTGCCAGCAGCTCTTTAGCGGGAGGCCCCACAGATACGCAGTATTTT.

The table lists this clonotype with a few counts. The chain recombines TRBV28 with TRBJ2-1, with D possibly TRBD1 on 6 matching bases. Germline CDR1 and CDR2: MDHEN and SYDVKM. This CDR3 is built from 16 residues. The V gene lost 3 bases and the J gene lost 3 bases, with 15 bases spanning the gap. The CDR3 DNA follows: TGTGCCAGCAGTTTGACCCGGACAGCATTCTACAATGAGCAGTTCTTC. Translated: CASSLTRTAFYNEQFF.

At least ten counts were recorded for this clonotype. The chain joins TRBV18 to TRBJ2-5; 10 nucleotides match TRBD1. This CDR3 has 18 amino acids. Germline values: CDR1 KGHSH, CDR2 LQKENI. V lost 2 bases, J lost 7 bases, and 16 bases stayed unmatched. DNA of the CDR3: TGTGCCAGCTCACCAAAGACAACCGGGACAGGGGTTTTCGGGACCCAGTACTTC. It is translated as CASSPKTTGTGVFGTQYF.

This clonotype was picked up a small number of times. The gene calls are TRBV29-1 and TRBJ2-5; D remains ambiguous. The CDR3 is 15 amino acids. The germline CDR1 and CDR2 sequences are SQVTM and ANQGSEA. Trimming took 0 bases from V and 1 from J, leaving 12 bases between them. The CDR3 loop is CSVEDLVGSQETQYF. The CDR3 DNA reads TGCAGCGTTGAAGATCTGGTGGGAAGCCAAGAGACCCAGTACTTC.

This clonotype was recorded many times. The chain uses TRBV4-3 and TRBJ1-1; the D gene is possibly TRBD1 (5 bases). Germline V gene lookup returns CDR1 LGHNA and CDR2 YSLEER. Trimming cost V 0 bases and J 4 bases, with 12 bases left between them. This CDR3 region has 15 residues. CDR3: CASSQDGGASTEAFF. CDR3 DNA sequence: TGCGCCAGCAGCCAAGATGGAGGGGCGTCCACTGAAGCTTTCTTT.